Listed here are 12 T cell receptor beta chains from one sample, sequenced in a study of T cell responses to AZD1222 COVID-19 vaccine. Sequencing used immunoSEQ multiplex PCR; TCRdb keeps in-frame clones, though not all of them. The sample carries about 73,000 clones, 75% to 90% recorded once. The sample was peripheral blood, taken 28 days after the second AZD1222 dose. All receptors derive from an adult who received the AZD1222 COVID-19 vaccine.

J is TRBJ2-4 and V is TRBV19; possibly TRBD1 or TRBD2 for D (5 bases each). CDR3 length equals 14 residues. V dropped 0 bases and J dropped 7 bases, with 10 bases sitting between them. CDR1 and CDR2 from the germline V gene are LNHDA and SQIVND (reference sequence). CDR3: CASSIDGWGNIQYF. The CDR3 DNA sequence: TGTGCCAGTAGTATAGATGGGTGGGGGAACATTCAGTACTTC.

CDR3 protein: CASSLARGSTNTGELFF. CDR3 nucleotide sequence: TGTGCCAGCAGCTTAGCCCGGGGCTCCACGAACACCGGGGAGCTGTTTTTT. The V gene is TRBV7-8, the J gene TRBJ2-2, with D perhaps matching TRBD1 or TRBD2 (5 bases each). V lost 0 bases and J lost 0, with 11 bases in between. CDR1 and CDR2 (germline): SGHVS, FQNEAQ. CDR3 length: 17 residues.

The V gene is TRBV5-1, the J gene TRBJ2-1; 7 nucleotides match TRBD2. The CDR3 loop spans 15 amino acids. CDR1 and CDR2 (germline): SGHRS, YFSETQ. The V and J ends lost 6 bases and 2 bases, in that order; junction bases with no gene match: 8. CDR3 sequence: CASTREGQTYNEQFF. The CDR3, as DNA: TGCGCCAGCACAAGGGAGGGGCAAACCTACAATGAGCAGTTCTTC. Full variable domain (remainder filled in from reference TRBV5-1 and TRBJ2-1): KAGVTQTPRYLIKTRGQQVTLSCSPISGHRSVSWYQQTPGQGLQFLFEYFSETQRNKGNFPGRFSGRQFSNSRSEMNVSTLELGDSALYLCASTREGQTYNEQFFGPGTRLTVL.

The chain has TRBV9 and TRBJ2-1; D gene ambiguous. In germline, CDR1 is SGDLS, CDR2 YYNGEE. Trimming shortened V by 0 bases and J by 0 bases, and 7 bases separated the two germline ends. The CDR3 is 15 amino acids. CDR3 nucleotide sequence: TGTGCCAGCAGCGTAGGGGCGAGCTCCTACAATGAGCAGTTCTTC. Residues: CASSVGASSYNEQFF.

The sample holds a few counts of this clone. The gene calls are TRBV18 and TRBJ1-1; 8 nucleotides match TRBD1. This CDR3 contains 16 residues. V lost 5 bases and J lost 1; bases outside the gene matches: 9. Looked up from germline, CDR1 is KGHSH and CDR2 is LQKENI. CDR3 bases: TGTGCCAGCTCATCAAACTCCGACAGGGGGAACACTGAAGCTTTCTTT. Translation: CASSSNSDRGNTEAFF.

This clone was observed a few times. This chain joins TRBV2 and TRBJ1-6; D gene uncertain. The length of the CDR3 is 15 residues. Germline CDR1 is SNHLY and CDR2 is FYNNEI. Trimming took off 4 bases at V and 7 bases at J, with 14 bases between the two ends. The CDR3 is CASSVTGLGNSPLHF. As DNA, the CDR3 is TGTGCCAGCAGTGTCACGGGCCTCGGGAATTCACCCCTCCACTTT.

The rearrangement joins TRBV27 to TRBJ1-2; 7 nucleotides line up with TRBD1. Per germline, CDR1 MNHEY and CDR2 SMNVEV (reference sequence). V lost 5 bases and J lost 8; bases outside the gene matches: 11. This CDR3 comprises 14 residues. The CDR3 nucleotides read TGTGCCAGCAGTGCCAGAAGGGGGCCCGGAGGCTACACCTTC. Protein: CASSARRGPGGYTF.

This clone was found once. The J gene is TRBJ1-5, the V gene TRBV18, with 8 bases aligning to TRBD1. CDR3 length: 15 amino acids. Trimming at V came to 1 base and at J to 3 bases, leaving 2 bases not matched to a gene. Germline V gene data show CDR1 as KGHSH and CDR2 as LQKENI. DNA of the CDR3: TGTGCCAGCTCACCACGACAGGGGAACAATCAGCCCCAGCATTTT. Protein: CASSPRQGNNQPQHF.

V is TRBV6-2 or TRBV6-3 and J is TRBJ1-3; tentative D call: TRBD1 (5 bases). Per germline, CDR1 MNHEY and CDR2 SVGEGT. Deletions cut 2 bases from V and 0 bases from J, with 17 bases between. The CDR3 is 18 amino acids. As DNA, the CDR3 is TGTGCCAGCAGTTACAACACCGACAGAGGACTCTCTGGAAACACCATATATTTT. Residues: CASSYNTDRGLSGNTIYF.

In this sample, this clone is medium-sized (0.01 to 0.1%). The chain recombines TRBV2 with TRBJ2-6; 12 bases are a match to TRBD2. Trimming at V came to 6 bases and at J to 2 bases, leaving 2 bases not matched to a gene. In germline, CDR1 is SNHLY, CDR2 FYNNEI. The CDR3 sequence is 16 residues long. CDR3 nucleotide sequence: TGTGCCAGCAGGCTAGCGGGGGGGACTGGGGCCAACGTCCTGACTTTC. It encodes CASRLAGGTGANVLTF.

The chain couples TRBV29-1 to TRBJ1-4; D not certain. The CDR3 runs to 14 residues. Germline-derived CDR1 and CDR2 are SQVTM and ANQGSEA. V lost 6 bases and J lost 0, with 11 bases in between. In nucleotides, the CDR3 is TGCAGCGTGGGTGGGCAGGCAACTAATGAAAAACTGTTTTTT. Protein sequence: CSVGGQATNEKLFF.

V is TRBV5-6 and J is TRBJ2-7; D is possibly TRBD2 (5 bases). Trimming left V 4 bases short and J 1 base short, with 15 bases between. The CDR3 has 15 amino acids. Germline V gene data show CDR1 as SGHDT and CDR2 as YYEEEE. CDR3 protein: CASSDSGILSYEQYF. CDR3 nucleotide sequence: TGTGCCAGCAGCGACTCCGGGATCCTGTCCTACGAGCAGTACTTC.